The 22 T cell receptor beta chains in this list originate from one sample, sequenced in a study of blood T cell repertoires in COVID-19. Method: immunoSEQ multiplex PCR; TCRdb's copy keeps in-frame clones and lacks some. The top ten hold approximately 3.4% of the sample, which has under 130,000 clones, more than 80% seen once. Sequencing was carried out using peripheral blood. These receptors were collected from a woman aged 55-70 years with acute or convalescent COVID-19.

The gene calls are TRBV10-3 and TRBJ1-3; D not certain. V was cut by 7 bases and J by 0 bases, with 13 bases left in between. CDR1 is ENHRY, CDR2 SYGVKD, per germline. The CDR3 is 15 amino acids. The DNA of the CDR3 is TGTGCCATCAAGGTCGACGGGAGCTCTGGAAACACCATATATTTT. Translation gives CAIKVDGSSGNTIYF.

This clone was detected a few times. The rearrangement links TRBV21-1 to TRBJ1-1. TRBV21-1 is termed a pseudogene. The CDR3 runs to 14 residues. CDR3 amino acids: CASSDGTIGAEAFF. The DNA for the CDR3 is TGTGCCAGCAGTGACGGCACTATCGGTGCTGAAGCTTTCTTT.

This chain uses TRBV5-6 with TRBJ1-2; maybe TRBD1 (6 bases). CDR3 length equals 13 residues. Germline loops: CDR1 SGHDT, CDR2 YYEEEE. Between the trimmed V and J ends, which lost 4 bases and 8 bases, there was a span of 15 bases. CDR3 loop: CASSRGGPGGYTF. CDR3 bases: TGTGCCAGCAGCCGGGGGGGCCCGGGAGGCTACACCTTC.

J is TRBJ1-5 and V is TRBV6-6; perhaps TRBD1 as D (6 bases). Germline CDR1 and CDR2: MNHNY and SVGAGI (reference sequence). There are 14 residues in the CDR3. The germline V and J ends were trimmed by 6 bases and 5 bases, with 14 bases remaining between them. Here the CDR3 reads CASRGATIYQPQHF. The CDR3 DNA reads TGTGCCAGCAGGGGGGCCACTATTTATCAGCCCCAGCATTTT.

V usage is TRBV24-1 and J usage is TRBJ2-4; 8 bases agree with TRBD1. The CDR3 has 17 amino acids. The germline V gene has CDR1 KGHDR and CDR2 SFDVKD. The V segment lost 3 bases and the J segment 0 bases; nucleotides outside the gene matches: 6. The CDR3 spells CATSDPRQGLAKNIQYF. CDR3 DNA: TGTGCCACCAGTGATCCCCGACAGGGGCTAGCCAAAAACATTCAGTACTTC.

The chain links TRBV28 to TRBJ2-1, with a possible D match to TRBD2 (5 bases). Germline CDR1 MDHEN, CDR2 SYDVKM. V was trimmed by 4 bases and J by 0 bases, leaving 13 bases between them. The CDR3 has 16 amino acids. In DNA form, the CDR3 reads TGTGCCAGCAGTTCAGGACTCAGGAGCTCCTACAATGAGCAGTTCTTC. Translating gives CASSSGLRSSYNEQFF.

V usage is TRBV6-6 and J usage is TRBJ1-6; D remains ambiguous. Germline V lookup: CDR1 MNHNY, CDR2 SVGAGI (reference sequence). The CDR3 has 11 residues. Trimming pared 5 bases from V and 8 bases from J, leaving 4 bases between. The DNA of the CDR3 is TGTGCCAGCAGTCTCGATTCACCCCTCCACTTT. Protein: CASSLDSPLHF.

This clone was observed a few times. The gene calls are TRBV5-4 and TRBJ1-2, with D possibly matching TRBD1 (6 bases). The ends were cut back, 0 bases at V and 4 bases at J, with 10 bases in the middle. Per germline, CDR1 SGHNT and CDR2 YYREEE (reference sequence). CDR3 length: 14 amino acids. The CDR3 DNA reads TGTGCCAGCAGCTTGGACAGGGAGGGCTATGGCTACACCTTC. Residues: CASSLDREGYGYTF.

This chain joins TRBV30 and TRBJ1-2, with D unresolved. The CDR3 totals 11 residues. From germline, CDR1 is GTSNPN and CDR2 SVGIG (reference sequence). Trimming took 0 bases from V and 7 from J, leaving 6 bases between them. The CDR3 DNA follows: TGTGCCTGGAGTGTACCTAGTGGCTACACCTTC. Translation gives CAWSVPSGYTF.

In its sample, this clone was seen a few times. V usage is TRBV7-9 and J usage is TRBJ1-6, with 9 bases identical to TRBD1. The CDR3 covers 14 residues. V was pared by 3 bases and J by 11 bases, with 5 bases of the junction left unmatched. CDR1 SEHNR and CDR2 FQNEAQ come from the germline V gene (reference sequence). CDR3 nucleotides: TGTGCCAGCAGCTTGGGGACAGGGTGGACACCCCTCCACTTT. Protein: CASSLGTGWTPLHF. The entire variable domain, with the rest obtained from reference TRBV7-9 and TRBJ1-6, is as follows: DTGVSQNPRHKITKRGQNVTFRCDPISEHNRLYWYRQTLGQGPEFLTYFQNEAQLEKSRLLSDRFSAERPKGSFSTLEIQRTEQGDSAMYLCASSLGTGWTPLHFGNGTRLTVT.

The CDR3 nucleotides read TGTGCCAGCAGCTTGGACAGGGGTCCTACTGGCTACACCTTC. Translated: CASSLDRGPTGYTF. The chain links TRBV6-5 to TRBJ1-2, with 9 positions matching TRBD1. Germline assignment: CDR1 MNHEY and CDR2 SVGAGI. V was pared by 6 bases and J by 7 bases, with 9 bases of the junction left unmatched. The CDR3 is made up of 14 amino acids.

J is TRBJ2-1 and V is TRBV3-1 (or the pseudogene TRBV3-2); TRBD2 is a possible D gene (5 bases). CDR3 size: 16 residues. Per germline, CDR1 LGHDT and CDR2 YNNKEL (reference sequence). V lost 4 bases, J lost 0 bases, and 13 bases lay in between. Written as DNA, the CDR3 is TGTGCCAGCAGCCTACACCGTACTAGCTCCTACAATGAGCAGTTCTTC. As protein: CASSLHRTSSYNEQFF.

Details on this clone: The identical CDR3 is also encoded by other nucleotide sequences in the sample. The V call is TRBV9, the J call TRBJ1-2; TRBD1 matches at 9 bases. Trimming cost V 2 bases and J 4 bases; bases outside gene matches: 3. Germline V CDR1 and CDR2: SGDLS, YYNGEE. The CDR3 covers 14 residues. CDR3 coding DNA: TGTGCCAGCAGCGTGGGACAGGGACTCTATGGCTACACCTTC. Protein: CASSVGQGLYGYTF.

This clone has a single count. The chain has TRBV4-2 and TRBJ1-6; 7 bases line up with TRBD1. The V gene end was trimmed by 4 bases and the J gene end by 6 bases; junction bases not matched to a gene: 3. CDR3 length: 14 amino acids. The germline V gene encodes CDR1 LGHNA and CDR2 YNFKEQ. The CDR3 region is CASSPGTVNSPLHF. The CDR3 bases are TGTGCCAGCAGCCCTGGGACAGTTAATTCACCCCTCCACTTT.

This chain joins TRBV5-1 and TRBJ1-4; 7 bases map to TRBD1. V shed 7 bases and J 8 bases; nucleotides not matched to a gene: 11. The germline gives CDR1 SGHRS, CDR2 YFSETQ. The CDR3 loop spans 14 amino acids. This chain's CDR3 is CASYPGAGGEKLFF. The CDR3 DNA is TGCGCCAGCTACCCCGGGGCAGGGGGAGAAAAACTGTTTTTT.

The chain recombines TRBV5-5 with TRBJ1-5; D is possibly TRBD1 (5 bases). Trimming took 4 bases from V and 6 from J, leaving 17 bases between them. The CDR3 spans 15 residues. CDR1 and CDR2 from the germline V gene are SGHKS and YYEKEE (reference sequence). CDR3 nucleotide sequence: TGTGCCAGCAGCCCTCTATCCAGGGTTATTCAGCCCCAGCATTTT. The encoded protein is CASSPLSRVIQPQHF. Filled out from reference TRBV5-5 and TRBJ1-5, the complete variable domain reads DAGVTQSPTHLIKTRGQQVTLRCSPISGHKSVSWYQQVLGQGPQFIFQYYEKEERGRGNFPDRFSARQFPNYSSELNVNALLLGDSALYLCASSPLSRVIQPQHFGDGTRLSIL.

This chain uses TRBV27 with TRBJ1-2; no firm D call. Trimming shortened V by 5 bases and J by 0 bases, and 13 bases separated the two germline ends. Germline CDR1 reads MNHEY; CDR2 reads SMNVEV (reference sequence). The length of the CDR3 is 15 residues. DNA for the CDR3: TGTGCCAGCAGTCGCGAGGGCCTAGCTAACTATGGCTACACCTTC. This encodes CASSREGLANYGYTF.

The chain couples TRBV28 to TRBJ1-1, with D possibly TRBD1 on 6 matching bases. The CDR3 length is 14 residues. Germline CDR1 and CDR2: MDHEN and SYDVKM. Between the trimmed V and J ends, which lost 5 bases and 5 bases, there was a span of 15 bases. The CDR3 region is CASSLSTGITEAFF. CDR3 DNA: TGTGCCAGCAGTCTCTCAACAGGGATAACTGAAGCTTTCTTT.

This clone was seen a few times. V and J are TRBV19 and TRBJ2-1; 7 bases are a match to TRBD2. The trim removed 5 bases at V and 0 bases at J, leaving 10 bases unmatched. CDR3 size: 17 residues. Germline values: CDR1 LNHDA, CDR2 SQIVND (reference sequence). CDR3 DNA sequence: TGTGCCAGTAGTCTTACAGCGGGAAGGAGCTCCTACAATGAGCAGTTCTTC. As protein: CASSLTAGRSSYNEQFF. The full variable domain, completed using reference TRBV19 and TRBJ2-1, is DGGITQSPKYLFRKEGQNVTLSCEQNLNHDAMYWYRQDPGQGLRLIYYSQIVNDFQKGDIAEGYSVSREKKESFPLTVTSAQKNPTAFYLCASSLTAGRSSYNEQFFGPGTRLTVL.

The CDR3 loop is CASSSYHNEQFF. CDR3 sequence (DNA): TGTGCCAGCAGCTCCTACCACAATGAGCAGTTCTTC. The gene calls are TRBV7-3 and TRBJ2-1; D gene ambiguous. The CDR3 is made up of 12 amino acids. The germline V gene encodes CDR1 SGHTA and CDR2 FQGTGA. Deletions cut 4 bases from V and 5 bases from J, with 6 bases between.

The chain recombines TRBV3-1 (or the pseudogene TRBV3-2) with TRBJ1-3; D is uncertain. CDR1 and CDR2 from the germline V gene are LGHDT and YNNKEL (reference sequence). Trimming left V 2 bases short and J 4 bases short, with 15 bases between. The CDR3 is made up of 16 amino acids. The CDR3 loop is CASSQRGGSIGNTIYF. The CDR3 DNA is TGTGCCAGCAGCCAAAGAGGAGGCAGCATCGGAAACACCATATATTTT.

The chain uses TRBV12-3 or TRBV12-4 and TRBJ2-1; no definite D call. Trimming removed 2 bases at V and 10 bases at J, with 12 bases between. This CDR3 region has 13 residues. Written as DNA, the CDR3 is TGTGCCAGCAGTTTATCACGGCGGTTAGAGCAGTTCTTC. Amino acids: CASSLSRRLEQFF.